This entry features one T cell receptor beta chain sequence. This sample is part of a study of blood T cell repertoires in COVID-19. Study context: PBMCs, B-cell-depleted T cells, or T cells provided the cDNA or gDNA that made up the material.

In the authors' methods: Amplifying reference gene primers gave estimates of nucleated cell counts. Only in-frame clones appear in the TCRdb table, and some are missing; sequencing was by immunoSEQ multiplex PCR. V and J calls and clone size are as listed in that table; D and trimming were resolved from the DNA. The data hold about 220,000 clones, with about four fifths observed a single time. This clonotype was sampled from a woman aged 45-65 years with acute or convalescent COVID-19. Sequenced input: peripheral blood.

The chain's CDR3 is CASSFQAGGRWETQYF. The CDR3 DNA sequence: TGTGCCAGCAGCTTCCAAGCGGGAGGAAGGTGGGAGACCCAGTACTTC. This rearrangement joins TRBV7-2 to TRBJ2-5; TRBD2 matches at 9 bases. Germline-derived CDR1 and CDR2 are SGHTA and FQGNSA. Trimming removed 3 bases from V and 5 bases from J; junction bases left unmatched: 10. The CDR3 extends over 16 amino acids.